This paragraph reports one T cell receptor (beta chain). Distinct nucleotide sequences in the sample also encode this CDR3. Germline V gives CDR1 SGDLS, CDR2 YYNGEE. There are 15 residues in the CDR3. Germline trimming cut 0 bases from V and 4 bases from J; bases unmatched to any gene: 6. Only in-frame clones appear in the TCRdb table, and some are missing; sequencing was by immunoSEQ multiplex PCR. Here the sample spans 150,000 to 200,000 clones, 85% to 90% being singletons. These data come from a study of T cell responses to AZD1222 COVID-19 vaccine. The sequence was obtained from an adult in good health. The rearrangement joins TRBV9 to TRBJ2-7; 8 bases map to TRBD2. This specimen was peripheral blood, taken on day 0 of MenACWY control vaccination. The CDR3 region has the DNA TGTGCCAGCAGCGTAGAAGCGGGGGCCTCTTACGAGCAGTACTTC. It specifies CASSVEAGASYEQYF.